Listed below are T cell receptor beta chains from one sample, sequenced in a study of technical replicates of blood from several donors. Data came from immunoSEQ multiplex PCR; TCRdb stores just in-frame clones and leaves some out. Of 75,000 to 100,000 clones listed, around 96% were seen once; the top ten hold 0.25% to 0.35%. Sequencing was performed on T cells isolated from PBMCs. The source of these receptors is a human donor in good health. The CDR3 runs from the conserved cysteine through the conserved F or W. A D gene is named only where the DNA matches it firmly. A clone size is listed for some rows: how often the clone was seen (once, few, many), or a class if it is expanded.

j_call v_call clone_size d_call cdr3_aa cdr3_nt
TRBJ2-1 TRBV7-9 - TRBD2 CASSLSGRGNEQFF TGTGCCAGCAGCCTTAGCGGGAGAGGAAATGAGCAGTTCTTC
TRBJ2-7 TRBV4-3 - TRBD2 CASSQDRSGSGYEQYF TGCGCCAGCAGCCAAGATCGGAGCGGGAGTGGTTACGAGCAGTACTTC
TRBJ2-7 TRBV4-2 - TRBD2 CASSQKGGGVTYEQYF TGTGCCAGCAGCCAAAAGGGCGGGGGGGTCACCTACGAGCAGTACTTC
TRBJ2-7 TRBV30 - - CAWSVGVGAPEQYF TGTGCCTGGAGTGTAGGGGTGGGGGCTCCCGAGCAGTACTTC
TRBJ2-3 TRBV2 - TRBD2 CASSVPDGRAKDTQYF TGTGCCAGCAGTGTCCCTGACGGGAGGGCCAAAGATACGCAGTATTTT
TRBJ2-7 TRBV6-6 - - CASSPRGQYEQYF TGTGCCAGCAGTCCCCGAGGACAGTACGAGCAGTACTTC
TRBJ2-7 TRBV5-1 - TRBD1 CASSLRPSQGVPYEQYF TGCGCCAGCAGCTTGAGGCCATCACAGGGGGTCCCATACGAGCAGTACTTC
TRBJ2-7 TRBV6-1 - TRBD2 CASIVGGAYEQYF TGTGCCAGCATAGTCGGGGGGGCCTACGAGCAGTACTTC
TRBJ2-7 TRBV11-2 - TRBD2 CASSYTGTSDYEQYF TGTGCCAGCAGCTACACCGGGACTAGCGATTACGAGCAGTACTTC
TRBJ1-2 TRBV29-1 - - CSVESGPARGYTF TGCAGCGTTGAATCCGGCCCAGCGCGAGGCTACACCTTC
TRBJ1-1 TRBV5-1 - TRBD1 CASSLRQGWQNTEAFF TGCGCCAGCAGCCTACGACAGGGCTGGCAGAACACTGAAGCTTTCTTT
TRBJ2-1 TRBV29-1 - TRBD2 CSAADPGTSDNEQFF TGCAGCGCAGCGGATCCAGGGACTAGCGACAATGAGCAGTTCTTC
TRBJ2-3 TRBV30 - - CAWGGHGTDTQYF TGTGCCTGGGGGGGACACGGCACAGATACGCAGTATTTT
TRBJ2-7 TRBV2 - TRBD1 CASMARGITYEQYF TGTGCCAGCATGGCCAGGGGGATTACCTACGAGCAGTACTTC
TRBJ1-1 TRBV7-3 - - CASSLGGSAEAFF TGTGCCAGCAGCTTAGGAGGGAGCGCTGAAGCTTTCTTT
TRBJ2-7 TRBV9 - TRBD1 CASSLGDSLHYEQYF TGTGCCAGCAGCCTCGGGGACAGCCTCCACTACGAGCAGTACTTC
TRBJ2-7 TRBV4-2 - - CASSQGAGYEQYF TGTGCCAGCAGCCAAGGGGCAGGCTACGAGCAGTACTTC
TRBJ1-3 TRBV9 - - CASSLWDTLSGNTIYF TGTGCCAGCAGCTTATGGGACACCCTCTCTGGAAACACCATATATTTT
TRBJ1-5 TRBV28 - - CASSLTGQRGQPQHF TGTGCCAGCAGTTTAACAGGACAGAGAGGTCAGCCCCAGCATTTT
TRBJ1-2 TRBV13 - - CASSTRIQVLNYGYTF TGTGCCAGCAGCACACGAATCCAGGTACTGAACTATGGCTACACCTTC
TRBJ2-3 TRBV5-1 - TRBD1 CASSLPPGQGKGSTDTQYF TGCGCCAGCAGCTTACCCCCGGGACAGGGAAAAGGTAGCACAGATACGCAGTATTTT
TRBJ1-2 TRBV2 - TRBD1 CASREGQGVGYTF TGTGCCAGCAGGGAGGGACAGGGGGTAGGCTACACCTTC
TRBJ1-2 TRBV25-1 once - CASSLTQGIYTF TGTGCCAGCAGCCTGACTCAGGGAATTTACACCTTC
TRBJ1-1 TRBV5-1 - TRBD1 CASSLANRGPTEAFF TGCGCCAGCAGCTTGGCCAACAGGGGGCCAACTGAAGCTTTCTTT
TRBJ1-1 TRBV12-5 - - CASGFSQEAFF TGTGCTAGTGGTTTTTCACAGGAAGCTTTCTTT
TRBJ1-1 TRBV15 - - CATSRGGTGNTEAFF TGTGCCACCAGCAGAGGCGGAACCGGGAACACTGAAGCTTTCTTT
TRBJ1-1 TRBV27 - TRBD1 CASSWGQVDTEAFF TGTGCCAGCAGTTGGGGACAGGTGGACACTGAAGCTTTCTTT
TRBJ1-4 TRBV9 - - CASSVGVGGGREKLFF TGTGCCAGCAGCGTAGGTGTTGGGGGCGGAAGGGAAAAACTGTTTTTT
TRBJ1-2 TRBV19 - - CASSAAGIGYGYTF TGTGCCAGTAGTGCAGCAGGGATCGGCTATGGCTACACCTTC
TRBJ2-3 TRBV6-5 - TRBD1 CASKGQGVDTQYF TGTGCCAGCAAGGGACAGGGAGTAGATACGCAGTATTTT
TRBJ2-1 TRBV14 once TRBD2 CASSHSGRALNEQFF TGTGCCAGCAGCCATAGCGGGAGGGCCCTCAATGAGCAGTTCTTC
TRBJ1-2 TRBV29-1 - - CSVATGTGGYTF TGCAGCGTTGCAACAGGGACGGGTGGCTACACCTTC
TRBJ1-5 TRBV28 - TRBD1 CASNRGDQPQHF TGTGCCAGCAACAGGGGGGATCAGCCCCAGCATTTT
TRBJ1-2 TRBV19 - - CASSIGGNGYTF TGTGCCAGTAGTATAGGCGGAAATGGCTACACCTTC
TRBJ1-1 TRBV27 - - CASSPFWTGENTEAFF TGTGCCAGCAGTCCGTTTTGGACGGGGGAGAACACTGAAGCTTTCTTT
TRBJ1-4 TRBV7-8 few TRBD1 CASSLYGTGNEKLFF TGTGCCAGCAGCTTATACGGGACAGGGAATGAAAAACTGTTTTTT
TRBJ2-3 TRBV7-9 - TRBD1 CASSNLRQGSSDTQYF TGTGCCAGCAGCAATCTCCGACAGGGATCATCAGATACGCAGTATTTT
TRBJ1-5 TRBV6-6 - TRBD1 CASRGQFAGDQPQHF TGTGCCAGCAGGGGACAGTTCGCGGGTGATCAGCCCCAGCATTTT
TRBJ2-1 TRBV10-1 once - CASSENIGSSYNEQFF TGCGCCAGCAGTGAGAATATCGGGAGCTCCTACAATGAGCAGTTCTTC
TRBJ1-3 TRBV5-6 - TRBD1 CASSLGGTGSRNTIYF TGTGCCAGCAGCTTGGGGGGGACAGGGTCGAGAAACACCATATATTTT
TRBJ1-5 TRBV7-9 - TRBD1 CASSRTGDGNQPQHF TGTGCCAGCAGCCGCACAGGGGATGGCAATCAGCCCCAGCATTTT
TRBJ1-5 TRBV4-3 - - CASSQGGGGPQHF TGCGCCAGCAGCCAAGGGGGGGGAGGGCCCCAGCATTTT
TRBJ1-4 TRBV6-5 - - CASSSTGSGEKLFF TGTGCCAGCAGTTCGACAGGCAGTGGAGAAAAACTGTTTTTT
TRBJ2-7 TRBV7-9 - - CASSLSGTYEQYF TGTGCCAGCAGCTTAAGCGGAACCTACGAGCAGTACTTC